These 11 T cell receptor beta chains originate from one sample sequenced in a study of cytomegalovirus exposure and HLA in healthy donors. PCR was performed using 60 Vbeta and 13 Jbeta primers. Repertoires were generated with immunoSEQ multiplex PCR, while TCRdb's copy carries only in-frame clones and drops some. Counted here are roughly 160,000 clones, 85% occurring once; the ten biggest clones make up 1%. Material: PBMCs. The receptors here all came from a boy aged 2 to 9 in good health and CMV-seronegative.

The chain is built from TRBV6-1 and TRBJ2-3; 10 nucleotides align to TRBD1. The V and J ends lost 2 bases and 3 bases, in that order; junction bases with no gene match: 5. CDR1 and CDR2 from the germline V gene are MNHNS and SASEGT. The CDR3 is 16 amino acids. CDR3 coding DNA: TGTGCCAGCAGTGAACGGGACAGGGGAGGAACAGATACGCAGTATTTT. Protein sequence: CASSERDRGGTDTQYF.

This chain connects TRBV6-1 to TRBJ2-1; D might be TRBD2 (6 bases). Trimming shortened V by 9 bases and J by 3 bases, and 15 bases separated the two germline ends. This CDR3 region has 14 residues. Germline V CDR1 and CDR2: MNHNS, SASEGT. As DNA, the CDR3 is TGTGCCAGTACGCTGGCGGGACTCTACAATGAGCAGTTCTTC. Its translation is CASTLAGLYNEQFF.

The CDR3 sequence is CASKERGRTEAFF. The DNA of the CDR3 is TGTGCCAGCAAAGAAAGGGGAAGGACTGAAGCTTTCTTT. The chain is built from TRBV6-1 and TRBJ1-1, with D possibly matching TRBD1 (5 bases). The CDR3 contains 13 residues. The V gene's germline CDR1 is MNHNS and CDR2 SASEGT. The V gene lost 7 bases and the J gene lost 5 bases, with 14 bases spanning the gap.

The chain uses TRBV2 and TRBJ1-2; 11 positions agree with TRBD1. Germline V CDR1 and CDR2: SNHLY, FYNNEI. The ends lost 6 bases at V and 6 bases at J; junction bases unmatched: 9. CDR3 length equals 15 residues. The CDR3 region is CASSADRGRGDGYTF. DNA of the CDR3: TGTGCCAGCAGCGCGGACAGGGGGCGTGGGGATGGCTACACCTTC. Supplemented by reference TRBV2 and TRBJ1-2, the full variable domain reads EPEVTQTPSHQVTQMGQEVILRCVPISNHLYFYWYRQILGQKVEFLVSFYNNEISEKSEIFDDQFSVERPDGSNFTLKIRSTKLEDSAMYFCASSADRGRGDGYTFGSGTRLTVV.

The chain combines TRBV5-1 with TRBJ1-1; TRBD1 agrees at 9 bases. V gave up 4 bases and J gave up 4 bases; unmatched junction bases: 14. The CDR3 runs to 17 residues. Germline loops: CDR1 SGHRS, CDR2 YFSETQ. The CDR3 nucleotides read TGCGCCAGCAGCGGAACGAACAGGGGGCGGATGGGCACTGAAGCTTTCTTT. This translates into CASSGTNRGRMGTEAFF.

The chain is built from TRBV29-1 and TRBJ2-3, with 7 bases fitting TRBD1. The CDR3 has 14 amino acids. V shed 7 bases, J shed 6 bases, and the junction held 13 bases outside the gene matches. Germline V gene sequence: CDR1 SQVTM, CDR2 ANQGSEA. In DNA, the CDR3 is TGCAGCGCCCCGAACCGGGACAGCATCGATACGCAGTATTTT. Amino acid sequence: CSAPNRDSIDTQYF.

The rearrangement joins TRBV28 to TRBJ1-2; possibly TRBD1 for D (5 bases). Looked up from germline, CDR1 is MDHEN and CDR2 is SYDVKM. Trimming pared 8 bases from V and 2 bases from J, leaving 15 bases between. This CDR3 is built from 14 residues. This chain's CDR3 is CASDEGGGNYGYTF. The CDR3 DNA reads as TGTGCCAGCGATGAGGGTGGGGGGAACTATGGCTACACCTTC.

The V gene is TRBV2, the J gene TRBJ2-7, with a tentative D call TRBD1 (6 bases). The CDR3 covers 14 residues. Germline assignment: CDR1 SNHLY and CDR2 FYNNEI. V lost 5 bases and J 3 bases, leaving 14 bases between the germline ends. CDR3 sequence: CASSTITGSYEQYV. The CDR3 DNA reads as TGTGCCAGCAGTACGATAACAGGGAGCTACGAGCAGTACGTC.

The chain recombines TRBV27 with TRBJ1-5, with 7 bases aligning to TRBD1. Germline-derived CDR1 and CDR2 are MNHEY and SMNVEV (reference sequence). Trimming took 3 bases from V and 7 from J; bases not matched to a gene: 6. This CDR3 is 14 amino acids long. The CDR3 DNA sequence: TGTGCCAGCAGTTTGGCGACAGGGAGGCAGCCCCAGCATTTT. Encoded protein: CASSLATGRQPQHF.

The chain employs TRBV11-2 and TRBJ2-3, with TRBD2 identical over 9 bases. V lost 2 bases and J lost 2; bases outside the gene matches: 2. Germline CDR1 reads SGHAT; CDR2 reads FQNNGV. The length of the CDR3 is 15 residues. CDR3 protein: CASSLLAGITDTQYF. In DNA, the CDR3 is TGTGCCAGCAGCTTACTAGCGGGGATCACAGATACGCAGTATTTT.

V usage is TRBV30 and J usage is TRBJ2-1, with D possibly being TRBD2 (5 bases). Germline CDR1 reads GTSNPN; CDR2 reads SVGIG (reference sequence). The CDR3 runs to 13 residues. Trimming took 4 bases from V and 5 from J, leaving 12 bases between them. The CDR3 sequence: CAWNQRSNNEQFF. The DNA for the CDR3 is TGTGCCTGGAACCAGCGGTCCAACAATGAGCAGTTCTTC.